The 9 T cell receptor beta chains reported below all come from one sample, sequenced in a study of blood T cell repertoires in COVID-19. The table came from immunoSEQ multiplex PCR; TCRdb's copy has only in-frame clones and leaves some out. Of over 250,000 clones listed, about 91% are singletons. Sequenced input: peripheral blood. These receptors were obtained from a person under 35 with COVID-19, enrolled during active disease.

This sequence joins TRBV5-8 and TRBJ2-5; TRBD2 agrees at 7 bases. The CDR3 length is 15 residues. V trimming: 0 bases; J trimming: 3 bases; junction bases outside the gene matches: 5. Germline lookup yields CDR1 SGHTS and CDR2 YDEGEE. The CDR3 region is CASSLGLAGEETQYF. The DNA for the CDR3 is TGTGCCAGCAGCTTGGGCCTTGCGGGAGAAGAGACCCAGTACTTC.

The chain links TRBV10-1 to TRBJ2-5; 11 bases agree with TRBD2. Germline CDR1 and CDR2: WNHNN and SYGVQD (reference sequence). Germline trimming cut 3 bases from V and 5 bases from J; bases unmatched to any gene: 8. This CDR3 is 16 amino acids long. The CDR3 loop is CASSDATSGSGETQYF. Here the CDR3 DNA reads TGCGCCAGCAGTGATGCTACTAGCGGGAGCGGGGAGACCCAGTACTTC.

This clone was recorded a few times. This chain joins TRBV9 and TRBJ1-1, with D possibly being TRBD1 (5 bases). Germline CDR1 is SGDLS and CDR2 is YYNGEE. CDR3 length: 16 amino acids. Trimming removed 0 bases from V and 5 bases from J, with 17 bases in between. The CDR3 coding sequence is TGTGCCAGCAGCGTAGAGGCAGGGTATGGTCGGACTGAAGCTTTCTTT. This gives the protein CASSVEAGYGRTEAFF. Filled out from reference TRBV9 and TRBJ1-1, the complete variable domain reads DSGVTQTPKHLITATGQRVTLRCSPRSGDLSVYWYQQSLDQGLQFLIQYYNGEERAKGNILERFSAQQFPDLHSELNLSSLELGDSALYFCASSVEAGYGRTEAFFGQGTRLTVV.

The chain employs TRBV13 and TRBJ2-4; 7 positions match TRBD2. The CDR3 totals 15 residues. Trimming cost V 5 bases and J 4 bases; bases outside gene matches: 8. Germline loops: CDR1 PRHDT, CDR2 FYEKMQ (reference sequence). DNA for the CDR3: TGTGCCAGCAGCGGGGGGGAGCCCCTGAAAAACATTCAGTACTTC. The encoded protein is CASSGGEPLKNIQYF.

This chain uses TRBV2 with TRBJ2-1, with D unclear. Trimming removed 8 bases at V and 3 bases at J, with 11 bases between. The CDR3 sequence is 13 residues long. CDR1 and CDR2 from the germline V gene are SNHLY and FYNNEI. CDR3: CASEESLYNEQFF. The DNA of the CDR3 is TGTGCCAGCGAGGAGTCGCTCTACAATGAGCAGTTCTTC.

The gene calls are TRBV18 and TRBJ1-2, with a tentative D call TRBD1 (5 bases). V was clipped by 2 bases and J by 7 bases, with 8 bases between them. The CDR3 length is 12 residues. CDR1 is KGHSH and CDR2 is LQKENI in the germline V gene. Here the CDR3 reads CASSPGAAGYTF. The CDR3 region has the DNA TGTGCCAGCTCACCAGGGGCGGCTGGCTACACCTTC.

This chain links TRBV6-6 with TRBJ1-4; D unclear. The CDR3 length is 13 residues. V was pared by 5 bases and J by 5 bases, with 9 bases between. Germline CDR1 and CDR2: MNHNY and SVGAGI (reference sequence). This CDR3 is CASSAPSNEKLFF. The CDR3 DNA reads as TGTGCCAGCAGTGCGCCTTCCAATGAAAAACTGTTTTTT.

The CDR3: CASSLGLAGAVDTQYF. CDR3 nucleotide sequence: TGCGCCAGCAGCTTGGGCCTAGCGGGAGCTGTAGATACGCAGTATTTT. The chain joins TRBV5-1 to TRBJ2-3, with 10 bases fitting TRBD2. Looked up from germline, CDR1 is SGHRS and CDR2 is YFSETQ. The V gene end was trimmed by 0 bases and the J gene end by 5 bases; junction bases not matched to a gene: 6. The CDR3 contains 16 residues. Combining the CDR3 with reference TRBV5-1 and TRBJ2-3 gives the whole variable domain KAGVTQTPRYLIKTRGQQVTLSCSPISGHRSVSWYQQTPGQGLQFLFEYFSETQRNKGNFPGRFSGRQFSNSRSEMNVSTLELGDSALYLCASSLGLAGAVDTQYFGPGTRLTVL.

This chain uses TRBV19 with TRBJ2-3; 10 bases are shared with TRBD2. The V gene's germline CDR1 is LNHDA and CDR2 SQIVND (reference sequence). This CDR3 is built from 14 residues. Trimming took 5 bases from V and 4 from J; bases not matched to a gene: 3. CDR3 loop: CASSLAGAADTQYF. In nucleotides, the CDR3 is TGTGCCAGTAGTCTAGCGGGAGCAGCAGATACGCAGTATTTT.